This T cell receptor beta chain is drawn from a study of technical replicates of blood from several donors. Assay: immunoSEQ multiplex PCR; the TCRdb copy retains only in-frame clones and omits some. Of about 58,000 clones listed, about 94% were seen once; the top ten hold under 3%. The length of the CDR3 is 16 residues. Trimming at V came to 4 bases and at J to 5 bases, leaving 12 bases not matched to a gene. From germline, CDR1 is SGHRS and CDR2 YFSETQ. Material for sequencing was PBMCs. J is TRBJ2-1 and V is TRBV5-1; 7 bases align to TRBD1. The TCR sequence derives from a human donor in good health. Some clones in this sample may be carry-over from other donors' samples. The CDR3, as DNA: TGCGCCAGCAGCAAGCGACCTCAGGGGGACCACAATGAGCAGTTCTTC. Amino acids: CASSKRPQGDHNEQFF.